This T cell receptor (beta chain) was captured by sequencing in a study of shared clonotypes between healthy human individuals. This clone was seen a single time. The CDR3 has 14 residues. With 3 bases clipped from V and 5 bases from J, the junction kept 6 bases outside the gene matches. Germline values: CDR1 GTSNPN, CDR2 SVGIG (reference sequence). The assay was immunoSEQ multiplex PCR, and TCRdb's table has in-frame clones only and misses some. The repertoire consists of about 960,000 clones, with 76% occurring once and the leading ten covering nearly 1.5%. The source material was memory CD4+ T cells sorted from blood. The subset here: CD45RA-negative fraction. This TCR came from a man aged 18 to 29 in good health. This chain uses TRBV30 with TRBJ2-7; 11 bases map to TRBD1. This CDR3 is CAWRGDRGTDEQYF. CDR3 bases: TGTGCCTGGAGGGGGGACAGGGGGACGGACGAGCAGTACTTC. Variable domain in full (rest from reference TRBV30 and TRBJ2-7): SQTIHQWPATLVQPVGSPLSLECTVEGTSNPNLYWYRQAAGRGLQLLFYSVGIGQISSEVPQNLSASRPQDRQFILSSKKLLLSDSGFYLCAWRGDRGTDEQYFGPGTRLTVT.